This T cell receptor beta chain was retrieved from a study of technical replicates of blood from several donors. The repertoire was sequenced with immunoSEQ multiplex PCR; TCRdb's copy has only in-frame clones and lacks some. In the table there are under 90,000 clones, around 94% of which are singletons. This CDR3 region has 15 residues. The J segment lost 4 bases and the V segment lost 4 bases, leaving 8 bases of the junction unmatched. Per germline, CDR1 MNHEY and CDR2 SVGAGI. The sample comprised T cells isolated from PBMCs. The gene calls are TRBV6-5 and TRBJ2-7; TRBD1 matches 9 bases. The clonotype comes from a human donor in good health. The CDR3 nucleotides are TGTGCCAGCAGTTCACTGGACAGGGGCTATTACGAGCAGTACTTC. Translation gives CASSSLDRGYYEQYF.